This T cell receptor (beta chain) was documented in a study of cytomegalovirus exposure and HLA in healthy donors. In the study overall: The roughly 100 million unique TCR beta sequences, from about 179 million T cells, were found by an earlier analysis. Findings and limits, study-wide: Most of the CMV-associated TCR beta chains (in a later analysis) appeared to be HLA-restricted.

PCR amplification relied on 60 Vbeta primers (plus 13 Jbeta primers). Clones were read by immunoSEQ multiplex PCR, and TCRdb kept only the in-frame ones, dropping some. Here the sample spans roughly 100,000 clones, about four fifths being singletons. This CDR3 comprises 15 residues. V lost 5 bases to trimming and J lost 2 bases; unmatched junction nucleotides: 5. CDR1 SEHNR and CDR2 FQNEAQ come from the germline V gene (reference sequence). This clone appeared once. Its specificity is not known. The specimen sequenced was PBMCs. The chain combines TRBV7-9 with TRBJ2-3; 9 bases line up with TRBD1. This receptor was identified in a woman between 45 and 60 years old in good health and CMV-seropositive. CDR3 region: CASSPGQGPTDTQYF. The CDR3 DNA reads as TGTGCCAGCAGCCCCGGACAGGGGCCCACAGATACGCAGTATTTT.